These 8 T cell receptor beta chains share one sample of origin, sequenced in a study of response to subunit inactivated influenza vaccine. MiXCR, applied by TCRdb to the RT-PCR reads, yields one record per CDR3 protein. Of hundreds of thousands of distinct CDR3 sequences in the sample, more than 11% were seen once. Sample: PBMCs from blood, taken around 14 days before vaccination. These receptor sequences come from a man in his fifties or sixties who received an inactivated influenza vaccine.

V gene TRBV4-1 combines with J gene TRBJ2-1; 9 bases fit TRBD2. The CDR3 spans 19 residues. V lost 2 bases to trimming and J lost 7 bases; unmatched junction nucleotides: 18. From germline, CDR1 is MGHRA and CDR2 YSYEKL. CDR3 DNA: TGCGCCAGCAGCCAAAGGTCGGGGGACTTGGGACTAGCTAGGAATGAGCAGTTCTTC. Encoded protein: CASSQRSGDLGLARNEQFF.

The chain uses TRBV25-1 and TRBJ2-1; D gene ambiguous. The V gene's germline CDR1 is MGHDK and CDR2 SYGVNS. V lost 5 bases, J lost 7 bases, and 6 bases lay in between. This CDR3 is 11 amino acids long. The CDR3 DNA reads as TGTGCCAGCAGTAATCCAAATGAGCAGTTCTTC. It translates to CASSNPNEQFF.

Here the CDR3 reads CASSLDRGVTDTQYF. The CDR3 coding sequence is TGTGCCAGCAGCTTAGACCGGGGAGTTACAGATACGCAGTATTTT. The chain recombines TRBV7-9 with TRBJ2-3, with D possibly TRBD2 on 5 matching bases. The CDR3 is made up of 15 amino acids. CDR1 and CDR2 (germline): SEHNR, FQNEAQ (reference sequence). The V and J ends lost 1 base and 3 bases respectively, with 11 bases between them.

The J gene is TRBJ2-5, the V gene TRBV27; TRBD1 might be the D (6 bases). The V end was cut by 1 base, the J end by 2 bases, with 11 bases between. The CDR3 totals 15 residues. Germline CDR1 reads MNHEY; CDR2 reads SMNVEV (reference sequence). The CDR3 region has the DNA TGTGCCAGCAGTTTATGGGGGACAAATCAAGAGACCCAGTACTTC. It codes for CASSLWGTNQETQYF.

This clonotype was picked up many times. The V call is TRBV7-2, the J call TRBJ2-7; 9 bases are a match to TRBD1. V lost 5 bases, J lost 4 bases, and 3 bases stayed unmatched. The CDR3 spans 13 residues. Germline values: CDR1 SGHTA, CDR2 FQGNSA. The CDR3 DNA reads TGTGCCAGCAGCCCGACAGGGGGTTACGAGCAGTACTTC. Protein product: CASSPTGGYEQYF.

The rearrangement uses TRBV12-3 or TRBV12-4 and TRBJ2-5; TRBD2 matches 11 bases. V dropped 5 bases and J dropped 1; count of bases not matched to a gene: 9. The CDR3 spans 17 residues. The CDR3 DNA follows: TGTGCCAGCAGTCCCCGAGGGACTAGCGGACTCCAAGAGACCCAGTACTTC. Its translation: CASSPRGTSGLQETQYF.

This clonotype was seen ten or more times. The gene calls are TRBV3-1 and TRBJ1-1, with TRBD1 identical over 11 bases. The CDR3 consists of 15 residues. After removal of 2 bases from V and 4 bases from J, the junction contained 3 bases not matched to a gene. CDR1 is LGHDT and CDR2 is YNNKEL in the germline V gene (reference sequence). CDR3 amino acids: CASSQRDRGSTEAFF. CDR3 bases: TGTGCCAGCAGCCAAAGGGACAGGGGGAGCACTGAAGCTTTCTTT. The variable domain in full, with the rest retrieved from reference TRBV3-1 and TRBJ1-1, is DTAVSQTPKYLVTQMGNDKSIKCEQNLGHDTMYWYKQDSKKFLKIMFSYNNKELIINETVPNRFSPKSPDKAHLNLHINSLELGDSAVYFCASSQRDRGSTEAFFGQGTRLTVV.

The table lists this clonotype with a few counts. The chain couples TRBV7-2 to TRBJ1-3; D is perhaps TRBD1 (5 bases). V was clipped by 5 bases and J by 2 bases, with 10 bases between them. Germline V gene sequence: CDR1 SGHTA, CDR2 FQGNSA. The CDR3 extends over 14 amino acids. CDR3 nucleotides: TGTGCCAGCAGCCTCAGGGTTGCTGGAAACACCATATATTTT. As protein: CASSLRVAGNTIYF.